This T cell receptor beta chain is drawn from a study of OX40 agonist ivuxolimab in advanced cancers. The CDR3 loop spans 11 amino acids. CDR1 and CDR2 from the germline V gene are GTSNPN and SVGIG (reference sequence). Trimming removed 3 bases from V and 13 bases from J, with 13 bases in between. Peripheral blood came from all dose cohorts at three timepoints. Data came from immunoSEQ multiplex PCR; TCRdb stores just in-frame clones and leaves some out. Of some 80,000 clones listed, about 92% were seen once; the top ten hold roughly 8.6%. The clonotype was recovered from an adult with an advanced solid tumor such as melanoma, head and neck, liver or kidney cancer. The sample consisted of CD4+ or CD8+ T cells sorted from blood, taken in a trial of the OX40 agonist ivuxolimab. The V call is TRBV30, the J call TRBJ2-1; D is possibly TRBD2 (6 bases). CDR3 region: CAWSDGLIQFF. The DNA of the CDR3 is TGTGCCTGGAGCGATGGACTAATCCAGTTCTTC. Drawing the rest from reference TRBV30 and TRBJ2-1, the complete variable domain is SQTIHQWPATLVQPVGSPLSLECTVEGTSNPNLYWYRQAAGRGLQLLFYSVGIGQISSEVPQNLSASRPQDRQFILSSKKLLLSDSGFYLCAWSDGLIQFFGPGTRLTVL.